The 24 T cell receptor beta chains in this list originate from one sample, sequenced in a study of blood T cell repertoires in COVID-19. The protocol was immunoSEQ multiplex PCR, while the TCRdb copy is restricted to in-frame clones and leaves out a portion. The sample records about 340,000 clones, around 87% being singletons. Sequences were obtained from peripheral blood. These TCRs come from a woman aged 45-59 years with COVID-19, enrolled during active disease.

The CDR3 reads CASSLDAGDTQYF. DNA for the CDR3: TGTGCCAGCAGCTTAGACGCAGGGGATACGCAGTATTTT. The chain carries TRBV11-2 and TRBJ2-3; perhaps TRBD1 as D (5 bases). Germline V gene data show CDR1 as SGHAT and CDR2 as FQNNGV. CDR3 length: 13 residues. V lost 0 bases and J 6 bases, leaving 7 bases between the germline ends.

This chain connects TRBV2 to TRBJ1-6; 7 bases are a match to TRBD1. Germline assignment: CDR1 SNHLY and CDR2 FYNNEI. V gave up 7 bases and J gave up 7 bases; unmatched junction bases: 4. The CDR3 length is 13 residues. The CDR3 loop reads CASKTGPNSPLHF. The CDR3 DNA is TGTGCCAGCAAGACAGGGCCGAATTCACCCCTCCACTTT.

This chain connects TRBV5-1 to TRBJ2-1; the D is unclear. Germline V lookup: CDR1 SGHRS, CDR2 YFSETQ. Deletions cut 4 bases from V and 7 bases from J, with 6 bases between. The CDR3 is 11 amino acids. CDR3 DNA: TGCGCCAGCAGCGCGGATAATGAGCAGTTCTTC. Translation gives CASSADNEQFF. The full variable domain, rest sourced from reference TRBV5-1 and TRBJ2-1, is KAGVTQTPRYLIKTRGQQVTLSCSPISGHRSVSWYQQTPGQGLQFLFEYFSETQRNKGNFPGRFSGRQFSNSRSEMNVSTLELGDSALYLCASSADNEQFFGPGTRLTVL.

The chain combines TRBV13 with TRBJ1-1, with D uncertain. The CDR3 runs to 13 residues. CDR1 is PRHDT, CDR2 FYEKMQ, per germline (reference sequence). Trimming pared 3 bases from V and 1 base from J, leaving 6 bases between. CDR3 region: CASSLRGNTEAFF. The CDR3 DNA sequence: TGTGCCAGCAGCTTGAGAGGGAACACTGAAGCTTTCTTT.

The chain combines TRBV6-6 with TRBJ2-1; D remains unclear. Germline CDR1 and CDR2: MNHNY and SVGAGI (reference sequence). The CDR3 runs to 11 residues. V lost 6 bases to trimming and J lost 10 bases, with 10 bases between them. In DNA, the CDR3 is TGTGCCAGCAGCGCACCTAGGGAGCAGTTCTTC. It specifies CASSAPREQFF.

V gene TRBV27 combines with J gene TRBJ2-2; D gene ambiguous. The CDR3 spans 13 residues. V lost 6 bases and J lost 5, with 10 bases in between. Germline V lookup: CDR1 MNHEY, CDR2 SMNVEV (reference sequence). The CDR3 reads CASRTPRTGELFF. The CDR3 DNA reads TGTGCCAGCAGGACCCCTAGGACCGGGGAGCTGTTTTTT.

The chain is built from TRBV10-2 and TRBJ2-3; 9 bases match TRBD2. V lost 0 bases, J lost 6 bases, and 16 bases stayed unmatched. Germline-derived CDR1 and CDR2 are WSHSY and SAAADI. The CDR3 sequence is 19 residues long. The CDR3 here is CASSESRPGTSRRVDTQYF. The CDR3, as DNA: TGCGCCAGCAGTGAGTCGAGACCAGGGACTAGCCGAAGGGTGGATACGCAGTATTTT.

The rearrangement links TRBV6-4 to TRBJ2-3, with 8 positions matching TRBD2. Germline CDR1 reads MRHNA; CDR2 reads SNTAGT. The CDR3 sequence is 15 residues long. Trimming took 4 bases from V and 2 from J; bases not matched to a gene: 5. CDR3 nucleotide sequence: TGTGCCAGCAGTGTGCGGGAGGACATCACAGATACGCAGTATTTT. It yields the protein CASSVREDITDTQYF.

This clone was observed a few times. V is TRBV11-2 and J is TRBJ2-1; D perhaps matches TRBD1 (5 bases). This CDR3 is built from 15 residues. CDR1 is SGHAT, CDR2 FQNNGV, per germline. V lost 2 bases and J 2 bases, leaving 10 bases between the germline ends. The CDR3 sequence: CASSLIRGTYNEQFF. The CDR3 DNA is TGTGCCAGCAGCTTAATTAGGGGTACCTACAATGAGCAGTTCTTC.

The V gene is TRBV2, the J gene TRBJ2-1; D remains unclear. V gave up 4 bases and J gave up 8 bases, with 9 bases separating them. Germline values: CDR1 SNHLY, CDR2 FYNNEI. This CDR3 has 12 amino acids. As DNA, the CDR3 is TGTGCCAGCAGTGCGTCAGGTTATGAGCAGTTCTTC. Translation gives CASSASGYEQFF.

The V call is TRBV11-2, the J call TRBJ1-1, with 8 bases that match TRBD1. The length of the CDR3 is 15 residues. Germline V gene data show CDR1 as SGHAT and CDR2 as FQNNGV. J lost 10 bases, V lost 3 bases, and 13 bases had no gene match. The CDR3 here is CASSLQRTGPEGAFF. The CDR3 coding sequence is TGTGCCAGCAGCTTGCAAAGGACAGGGCCGGAGGGAGCTTTCTTT.

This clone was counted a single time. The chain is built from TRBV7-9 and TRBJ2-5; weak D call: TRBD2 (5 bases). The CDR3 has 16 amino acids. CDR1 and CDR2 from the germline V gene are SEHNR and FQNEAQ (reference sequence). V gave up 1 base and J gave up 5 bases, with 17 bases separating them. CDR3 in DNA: TGTGCCAGCAGCTTAGGGAGCGGACCACCACGGGAGACCCAGTACTTC. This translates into CASSLGSGPPRETQYF.

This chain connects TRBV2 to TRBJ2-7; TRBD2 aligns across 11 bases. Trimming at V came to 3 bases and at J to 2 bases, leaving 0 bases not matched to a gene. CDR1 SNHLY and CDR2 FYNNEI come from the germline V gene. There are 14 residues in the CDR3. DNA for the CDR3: TGTGCCAGCAGTGAGACTAGCGGGACCTACGAGCAGTACTTC. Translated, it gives CASSETSGTYEQYF.

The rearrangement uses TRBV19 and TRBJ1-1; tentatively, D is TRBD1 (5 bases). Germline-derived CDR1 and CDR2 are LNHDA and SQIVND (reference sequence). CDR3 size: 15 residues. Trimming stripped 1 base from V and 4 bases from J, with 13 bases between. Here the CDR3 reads CASSIVSGGGTEAFF. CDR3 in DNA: TGTGCCAGTAGTATAGTAAGCGGGGGTGGCACTGAAGCTTTCTTT.

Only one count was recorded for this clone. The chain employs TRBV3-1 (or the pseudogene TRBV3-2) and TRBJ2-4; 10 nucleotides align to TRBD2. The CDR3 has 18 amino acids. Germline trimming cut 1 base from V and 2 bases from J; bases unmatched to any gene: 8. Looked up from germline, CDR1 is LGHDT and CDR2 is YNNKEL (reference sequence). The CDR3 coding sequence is TGTGCCAGCAGCCAAGTCCTCCAGCGGGAGGGGACCAAAAACATTCAGTACTTC. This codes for CASSQVLQREGTKNIQYF.

The CDR3 bases are TGCGCCAGCAGCCAAAAAGACAGAGCACAGGGAAACACCATATATTTT. This codes for CASSQKDRAQGNTIYF. This chain links TRBV4-1 with TRBJ1-3, with a possible D match to TRBD1 (5 bases). The CDR3 runs 16 residues. Germline V gene lookup returns CDR1 MGHRA and CDR2 YSYEKL. The V end was cut by 2 bases, the J end by 4 bases, with 15 bases between.

The CDR3 DNA reads as TGTGCCAGCAGCCCCGGGGGAGCAGGGGGTTACTACACCTTC. Amino acids: CASSPGGAGGYYTF. The chain employs TRBV7-9 and TRBJ1-2, with 7 bases matching TRBD1. Trimming at V came to 5 bases and at J to 10 bases, leaving 13 bases not matched to a gene. The CDR3 spans 14 residues. Germline assignment: CDR1 SEHNR and CDR2 FQNEAQ (reference sequence).

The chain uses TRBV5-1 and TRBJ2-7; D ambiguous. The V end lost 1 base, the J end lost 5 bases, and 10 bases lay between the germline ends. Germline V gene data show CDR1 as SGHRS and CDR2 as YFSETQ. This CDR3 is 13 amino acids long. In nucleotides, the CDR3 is TGCGCCAGCAGCTTGCCCGGGTTCGACGAGCAGTACTTC. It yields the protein CASSLPGFDEQYF.

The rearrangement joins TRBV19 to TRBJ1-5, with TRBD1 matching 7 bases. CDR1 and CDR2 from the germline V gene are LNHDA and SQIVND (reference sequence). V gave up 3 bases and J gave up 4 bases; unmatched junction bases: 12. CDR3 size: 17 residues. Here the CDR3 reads CASSISDRRRGNQPQHF. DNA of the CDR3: TGTGCCAGTAGTATTTCGGACAGGAGGAGAGGTAATCAGCCCCAGCATTTT.

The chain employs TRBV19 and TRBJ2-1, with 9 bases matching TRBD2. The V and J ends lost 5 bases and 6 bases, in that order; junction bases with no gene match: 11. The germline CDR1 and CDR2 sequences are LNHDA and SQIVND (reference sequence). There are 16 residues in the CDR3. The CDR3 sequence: CASSHGRAGGSNEQFF. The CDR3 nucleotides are TGTGCCAGTAGTCATGGACGGGCGGGGGGGAGCAATGAGCAGTTCTTC. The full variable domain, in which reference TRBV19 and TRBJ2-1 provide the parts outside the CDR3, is DGGITQSPKYLFRKEGQNVTLSCEQNLNHDAMYWYRQDPGQGLRLIYYSQIVNDFQKGDIAEGYSVSREKKESFPLTVTSAQKNPTAFYLCASSHGRAGGSNEQFFGPGTRLTVL.

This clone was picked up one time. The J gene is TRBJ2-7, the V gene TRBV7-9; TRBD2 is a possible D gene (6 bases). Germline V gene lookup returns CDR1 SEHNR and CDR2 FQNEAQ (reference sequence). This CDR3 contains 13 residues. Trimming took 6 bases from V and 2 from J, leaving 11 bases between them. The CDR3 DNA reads TGTGCCAGCAGTAGCGGAACGACCTACGAGCAGTACTTC. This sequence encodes CASSSGTTYEQYF. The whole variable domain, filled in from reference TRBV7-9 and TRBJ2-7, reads DTGVSQNPRHKITKRGQNVTFRCDPISEHNRLYWYRQTLGQGPEFLTYFQNEAQLEKSRLLSDRFSAERPKGSFSTLEIQRTEQGDSAMYLCASSSGTTYEQYFGPGTRLTVT.

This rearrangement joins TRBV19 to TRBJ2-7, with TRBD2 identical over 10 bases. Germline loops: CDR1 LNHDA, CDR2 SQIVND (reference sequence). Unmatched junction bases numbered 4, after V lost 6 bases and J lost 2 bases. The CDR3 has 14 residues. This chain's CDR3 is CASRSLAGPYEQYF. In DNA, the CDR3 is TGTGCCAGTAGGTCACTAGCGGGGCCCTACGAGCAGTACTTC.

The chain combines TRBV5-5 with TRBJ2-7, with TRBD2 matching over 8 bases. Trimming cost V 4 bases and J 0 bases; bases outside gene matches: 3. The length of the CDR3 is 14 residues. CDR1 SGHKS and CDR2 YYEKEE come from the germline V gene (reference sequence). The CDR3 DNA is TGTGCCAGCAGCCCCGGGGGGGGCTCCTACGAGCAGTACTTC. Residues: CASSPGGGSYEQYF.

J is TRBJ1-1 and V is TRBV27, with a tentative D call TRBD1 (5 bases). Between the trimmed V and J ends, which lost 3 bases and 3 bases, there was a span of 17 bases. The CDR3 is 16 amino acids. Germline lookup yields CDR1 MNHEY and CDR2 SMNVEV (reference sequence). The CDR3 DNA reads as TGTGCCAGCAGTTTCGCCAGGGAAGGCATGGACACTGAAGCTTTCTTT. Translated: CASSFAREGMDTEAFF.